The next 21 T cell receptor beta chains were all read from a single sample in a study of beta chain features in type 1 diabetes. Study-wide results and caveats: Type 1 diabetes patients had moderately but significantly shorter TCRB CDR3s in all four CD4+ subsets.

Reverse transcription of all isolated RNA meant that expressed TCRB transcripts were sequenced. Produced via immunoSEQ multiplex PCR; TCRdb's table is partial and in-frame only. Among roughly 150,000 clones listed, 8.5% to 10% were seen once. The antigens these receptors bind are not known. Sample: central memory CD4+ T cells from blood. The receptors were gathered from a woman between 25 and 40 years old with type 1 diabetes.

This clone has only a few counts. The J gene is TRBJ2-7, the V gene TRBV28; no clear D. The germline V and J ends were trimmed by 2 bases and 4 bases, with 12 bases remaining between them. The length of the CDR3 is 14 residues. Germline V gene data show CDR1 as MDHEN and CDR2 as SYDVKM. The CDR3 sequence is CASSLVAGGYEQYF. The CDR3 coding sequence is TGTGCCAGCAGTTTAGTAGCTGGTGGGTACGAGCAGTACTTC.

Many counts were recorded for this clone. The chain links TRBV29-1 to TRBJ2-5; D may be TRBD1 (5 bases). Germline V gene sequence: CDR1 SQVTM, CDR2 ANQGSEA. V lost 3 bases and J lost 5, with 16 bases in between. This CDR3 spans 14 amino acids. The CDR3 sequence is CSVDSPGLGETQYF. CDR3 sequence (DNA): TGCAGCGTTGACTCCCCAGGGTTGGGGGAGACCCAGTACTTC. Full variable domain (remainder filled in from reference TRBV29-1 and TRBJ2-5): SAVISQKPSRDICQRGTSLTIQCQVDSQVTMMFWYRQQPGQSLTLIATANQGSEATYESGFVIDKFPISRPNLTFSTLTVSNMSPEDSSIYLCSVDSPGLGETQYFGPGTRLLVL.

The rearrangement uses TRBV5-4 and TRBJ2-1; 12 bases are shared with TRBD2. CDR3 length: 17 amino acids. V lost 4 bases, J lost 7 bases, and 12 bases stayed unmatched. CDR1 and CDR2 from the germline V gene are SGHNT and YYREEE (reference sequence). CDR3 DNA sequence: TGTGCCAGCAGCGGAGCTAGCGGGAGGGCCGGAAGAAATGAGCAGTTCTTC. It yields the protein CASSGASGRAGRNEQFF.

This chain links TRBV5-1 with TRBJ2-7; 9 bases are shared with TRBD2. V lost 5 bases, J lost 1 base, and 7 bases stayed unmatched. CDR1 is SGHRS and CDR2 is YFSETQ in the germline V gene. The CDR3 loop spans 15 amino acids. The CDR3 here is CASRRTSVNSYEQYF. The CDR3 nucleotides read TGCGCCAGCAGACGGACTAGCGTTAATTCCTACGAGCAGTACTTC.

This sequence joins TRBV29-1 and TRBJ1-2; TRBD1 aligns across 9 bases. Germline V gene sequence: CDR1 SQVTM, CDR2 ANQGSEA. V gave up 6 bases and J gave up 4 bases; unmatched junction bases: 9. The CDR3 contains 14 residues. CDR3 sequence reads: CSVEPGQGAYGYTF. In DNA form, the CDR3 reads TGCAGCGTCGAACCGGGACAGGGTGCCTATGGCTACACCTTC.

The chain couples TRBV11-2 to TRBJ2-7, with TRBD1 identical over 7 bases. Per the germline V gene, CDR1 is SGHAT and CDR2 is FQNNGV. Unmatched junction bases numbered 8, after V lost 5 bases and J lost 4 bases. The length of the CDR3 is 14 residues. CDR3 DNA sequence: TGTGCCAGCAGCCCCATAAGGGACAGTTACGAGCAGTACTTC. It translates to CASSPIRDSYEQYF.

The chain recombines TRBV4-1 with TRBJ2-1; 9 nucleotides align to TRBD2. Trimming took 4 bases from V and 3 from J; bases not matched to a gene: 4. Germline-derived CDR1 and CDR2 are MGHRA and YSYEKL. This CDR3 has 15 amino acids. CDR3 in DNA: TGCGCCAGCAGCCTTAGCGGGGGTGGCTACAATGAGCAGTTCTTC. Amino acid sequence: CASSLSGGGYNEQFF.

Details on this clone: The junction does not match germline at one end; this may be a read error. The gene calls are TRBV4-1 and TRBJ1-3; D is possibly TRBD1 (6 bases). Germline assignment: CDR1 MGHRA and CDR2 YSYEKL. CDR3 size: 17 residues. CDR3 DNA sequence: TGCGCCAGCAGCCAAGATGGGGCAGGGGCCCACGGAAACCCCATATATTTT. It codes for CASSQDGAGAHGNPIYF.

This clone has only a few counts. The chain couples TRBV5-6 to TRBJ2-2; 9 bases agree with TRBD2. The CDR3 is 16 residues long. Trimming cost V 1 base and J 5 bases; bases outside gene matches: 6. The germline V gene has CDR1 SGHDT and CDR2 YYEEEE. Written as DNA, the CDR3 is TGTGCCAGCAGCTTGTTACGGCGGGAGGGAACCGGGGAGCTGTTTTTT. Translating it yields CASSLLRREGTGELFF. Based on the CDR3 plus reference TRBV5-6 and TRBJ2-2, the full variable domain is DAGVTQSPTHLIKTRGQQVTLRCSPKSGHDTVSWYQQALGQGPQFIFQYYEEEERQRGNFPDRFSGHQFPNYSSELNVNALLLGDSALYLCASSLLRREGTGELFFGEGSRLTVL.

For the CDR3, the DNA is TGTGCCAGCAGTTTGGGGGGACTAGCGGGCGGCGAGCAGTACTTC. Translating it yields CASSLGGLAGGEQYF. This chain connects TRBV28 to TRBJ2-7; 12 bases line up with TRBD2. The ends lost 3 bases at V and 6 bases at J; junction bases unmatched: 6. This CDR3 comprises 15 residues. Germline-derived CDR1 and CDR2 are MDHEN and SYDVKM. The full variable domain, rest sourced from reference TRBV28 and TRBJ2-7, is DVKVTQSSRYLVKRTGEKVFLECVQDMDHENMFWYRQDPGLGLRLIYFSYDVKMKEKGDIPEGYSVSREKKERFSLILESASTNQTSMYLCASSLGGLAGGEQYFGPGTRLTVT.

This clone showed up just a few times. The V call is TRBV25-1, the J call TRBJ1-1, with 10 bases matching TRBD1. Germline V gene data show CDR1 as MGHDK and CDR2 as SYGVNS. V lost 6 bases and J lost 5; bases outside the gene matches: 3. The length of the CDR3 is 13 residues. The CDR3 DNA follows: TGTGCCAGCAGACGGACAGGGGGAACTGAAGCTTTCTTT. As protein: CASRRTGGTEAFF.

J is TRBJ1-3 and V is TRBV6-5; maybe TRBD1 (6 bases). V was clipped by 0 bases and J by 0 bases, with 9 bases between them. The CDR3 runs 16 residues. Germline CDR1 MNHEY, CDR2 SVGAGI. The CDR3 DNA is TGTGCCAGCAGTTACTCGAGGGGGGGCTCTGGAAACACCATATATTTT. Its translation: CASSYSRGGSGNTIYF.

Only a few counts were recorded for this clone. V is TRBV7-9 and J is TRBJ2-1, with 7 bases that match TRBD1. With 4 bases clipped from V and 5 bases from J, the junction kept 5 bases outside the gene matches. The CDR3 has 14 amino acids. The germline gives CDR1 SEHNR, CDR2 FQNEAQ (reference sequence). The CDR3 bases are TGTGCCAGCAGCTCCTGGACAGGCCACAATGAGCAGTTCTTC. Amino acid sequence: CASSSWTGHNEQFF.

J is TRBJ2-1 and V is TRBV18; 11 bases line up with TRBD1. The CDR3 totals 15 residues. CDR1 and CDR2 (germline): KGHSH, LQKENI. J gave up 6 bases and V 5 bases, and 6 bases lay outside the gene matches. The CDR3 protein is CASSVGQGAINEQFF. The CDR3 region has the DNA TGTGCCAGCTCAGTAGGACAGGGGGCTATCAATGAGCAGTTCTTC.

This rearrangement joins TRBV4-2 to TRBJ2-1; 10 positions match TRBD2. The germline gives CDR1 LGHNA, CDR2 YNFKEQ. The junction had 3 bases not matched to a gene; V was cut back by 0 bases and J by 4 bases. There are 16 residues in the CDR3. DNA for the CDR3: TGTGCCAGCAGCCAAGAATGGACTAGCGGTTACAATGAGCAGTTCTTC. Its translation: CASSQEWTSGYNEQFF.

The chain couples TRBV2 to TRBJ1-1; D might be TRBD1 (6 bases). V was trimmed by 6 bases and J by 4 bases, leaving 15 bases between them. CDR1 is SNHLY, CDR2 FYNNEI, per germline. The CDR3 runs 14 residues. CDR3 DNA: TGTGCCAGCAGCCTACCTGACAGGTTCACTGAAGCTTTCTTT. Translated, it gives CASSLPDRFTEAFF.

V usage is TRBV7-9 and J usage is TRBJ2-5, with 13 bases aligning to TRBD2. With 5 bases clipped from V and 5 bases from J, the junction kept 5 bases outside the gene matches. This CDR3 comprises 15 residues. Germline CDR1 reads SEHNR; CDR2 reads FQNEAQ (reference sequence). CDR3 DNA sequence: TGTGCCAGCAGCGGGCAGACTAGCGGGAGGGAGACCCAGTACTTC. It translates to CASSGQTSGRETQYF.

This clone has more than one count but fewer than ten. V usage is TRBV18 and J usage is TRBJ2-1; TRBD2 aligns across 7 bases. V shed 0 bases and J 0 bases; nucleotides not matched to a gene: 5. The length of the CDR3 is 17 residues. The germline V gene encodes CDR1 KGHSH and CDR2 LQKENI. CDR3 DNA sequence: TGTGCCAGCTCACCACCACTAGCGTCGAGCTCCTACAATGAGCAGTTCTTC. It yields the protein CASSPPLASSSYNEQFF.

V and J are TRBV29-1 and TRBJ1-2, with 8 bases matching TRBD1. The trim removed 3 bases at V and 4 bases at J, leaving 13 bases unmatched. This CDR3 has 16 amino acids. Germline-derived CDR1 and CDR2 are SQVTM and ANQGSEA. CDR3 sequence reads: CSVDSDREAKGYGYTF. The CDR3 DNA reads as TGCAGCGTTGATTCGGACAGGGAAGCGAAGGGCTATGGCTACACCTTC.

A few counts support this clone. This chain joins TRBV7-2 and TRBJ1-2; the D is unclear. The CDR3 has 14 amino acids. Trimming pared 1 base from V and 7 bases from J, leaving 13 bases between. The V gene's germline CDR1 is SGHTA and CDR2 FQGNSA. CDR3 loop: CASSLGRGGSGYTF. The CDR3 nucleotides read TGTGCCAGCAGCTTAGGTCGGGGAGGGAGTGGCTACACCTTC.

This clone was picked up a small number of times. In DNA, the CDR3 is TGTGCCAGCAGTTCGGGACAGGGGTTCTACGAGCAGTACTTC. Protein product: CASSSGQGFYEQYF. The chain joins TRBV6-5 to TRBJ2-7, with 10 bases identical to TRBD1. After removal of 4 bases from V and 3 bases from J, the junction contained 3 bases not matched to a gene. This CDR3 contains 14 residues. CDR1 is MNHEY, CDR2 SVGAGI, per germline.